Each of the 32 T cell receptor beta chains below was sequenced from the same sample in a study of long-term antiretroviral therapy in people with HIV. Sequencing used immunoSEQ v3.0 at survey level. Sequenced by immunoSEQ multiplex PCR; TCRdb stores in-frame clones only, minus some. Altogether some 47,000 clones are present, 90% to 95% being singletons, with the ten largest covering about 3%. The sequences come from unsorted PBMCs, collected 3.7 years after starting antiretroviral therapy. The receptors derive from a woman aged 50 to 60 with HIV.

This chain connects TRBV11-3 to TRBJ2-7; D unclear. From germline, CDR1 is SGHNT and CDR2 YENEEA. V was trimmed by 6 bases and J by 4 bases, leaving 1 base between them. The CDR3 is made up of 9 amino acids. The CDR3 protein is CASRYEQYF. DNA for the CDR3: TGTGCCAGCAGGTACGAGCAGTACTTC. Using reference TRBV11-3 and TRBJ2-7 for the parts outside the CDR3, the full variable domain is EAGVVQSPRYKIIEKKQPVAFWCNPISGHNTLYWYLQNLGQGPELLIRYENEEAVDDSQLPKDRFSAERLKGVDSTLKIQPAELGDSAVYLCASRYEQYFGPGTRLTVT.

The CDR3 loop reads CASSPFQTGYGYTF. DNA of the CDR3: TGTGCCAGCAGCCCCTTCCAAACAGGGTATGGCTACACCTTC. This chain links TRBV7-9 with TRBJ1-2, with D maybe TRBD1 (6 bases). The CDR3 runs 14 residues. V was clipped by 5 bases and J by 5 bases, with 15 bases between them. CDR1 SEHNR and CDR2 FQNEAQ come from the germline V gene (reference sequence).

The chain uses TRBV19 and TRBJ1-5; 8 bases map to TRBD1. The V segment lost 3 bases and the J segment 4 bases; nucleotides outside the gene matches: 5. Germline CDR1 is LNHDA and CDR2 is SQIVND (reference sequence). The CDR3 spans 15 residues. This chain's CDR3 is CASSIATGGNQPQHF. The CDR3 bases are TGTGCCAGTAGTATCGCCACAGGGGGGAATCAGCCCCAGCATTTT.

V and J are TRBV27 and TRBJ2-3; 7 nucleotides match TRBD2. The CDR3 is 13 amino acids. With 6 bases clipped from V and 1 base from J, the junction kept 1 base outside the gene matches. CDR1 is MNHEY and CDR2 is SMNVEV in the germline V gene (reference sequence). The CDR3 protein is CASSLAGTDTQYF. CDR3 in DNA: TGTGCCAGCAGCCTAGCGGGCACAGATACGCAGTATTTT.

The V gene is TRBV7-8, the J gene TRBJ1-5; TRBD1 matches at 7 bases. The V segment lost 5 bases and the J segment 6 bases; nucleotides outside the gene matches: 13. In germline, CDR1 is SGHVS, CDR2 FQNEAQ. This CDR3 has 16 amino acids. The CDR3: CASSGQGGSKGQPQHF. The DNA for the CDR3 is TGTGCCAGCAGCGGACAAGGGGGCTCTAAGGGTCAGCCCCAGCATTTT.

V usage is TRBV19 and J usage is TRBJ2-7; D gene uncertain. Trimming removed 5 bases at V and 0 bases at J, with 11 bases between. Germline CDR1 reads LNHDA; CDR2 reads SQIVND (reference sequence). The CDR3 contains 14 residues. In DNA, the CDR3 is TGTGCCAGTAGTCTCAGCACGACCTCCTACGAGCAGTACTTC. The encoded protein is CASSLSTTSYEQYF.

V is TRBV14 and J is TRBJ1-2; TRBD1 matches 10 bases. After removal of 1 base from V and 4 bases from J, the junction contained 6 bases not matched to a gene. CDR3 size: 16 residues. CDR1 SGHDN and CDR2 FVKESK come from the germline V gene. CDR3 in amino acids: CASSQGPGDRGYGYTF. The CDR3 DNA reads TGTGCCAGCAGCCAAGGGCCAGGGGACAGGGGCTATGGCTACACCTTC.

The chain combines TRBV28 with TRBJ2-7, with 8 positions matching TRBD1. CDR1 and CDR2 (germline): MDHEN, SYDVKM. The J segment lost 3 bases and the V segment lost 3 bases, leaving 4 bases of the junction unmatched. The CDR3 covers 14 residues. The CDR3 region has the DNA TGTGCCAGCAGTTTCACAGGGGGAGTCTACGAGCAGTACTTC. It yields the protein CASSFTGGVYEQYF. The full variable domain, with the rest looked up from reference TRBV28 and TRBJ2-7, is DVKVTQSSRYLVKRTGEKVFLECVQDMDHENMFWYRQDPGLGLRLIYFSYDVKMKEKGDIPEGYSVSREKKERFSLILESASTNQTSMYLCASSFTGGVYEQYFGPGTRLTVT.

The V and J genes are TRBV15 and TRBJ1-5; 7 nucleotides align to TRBD1. Germline values: CDR1 LNHNV, CDR2 YYDKDF (reference sequence). The CDR3 length is 18 residues. V dropped 1 base and J dropped 3; count of bases not matched to a gene: 12. This CDR3 reads CATSRGPRDRNSNQPQHF. CDR3 DNA sequence: TGTGCCACCAGCAGAGGGCCCCGGGACAGAAATTCCAATCAGCCCCAGCATTTT.

The rearrangement uses TRBV29-1 and TRBJ2-7; D perhaps matches TRBD1 (5 bases). Germline V gene lookup returns CDR1 SQVTM and CDR2 ANQGSEA. There are 13 residues in the CDR3. V was shortened by 4 bases and J by 3 bases, with 13 bases between the two germline ends. CDR3 sequence: CSVAAGKLYEQYF. The CDR3 coding sequence is TGCAGCGTTGCGGCAGGGAAGCTCTACGAGCAGTACTTC.

The chain employs TRBV19 and TRBJ1-4; TRBD1 matches at 9 bases. V gave up 5 bases and J gave up 4 bases; unmatched junction bases: 11. This CDR3 has 17 amino acids. Germline loops: CDR1 LNHDA, CDR2 SQIVND (reference sequence). The CDR3 here is CASSLRTGDPINEKLFF. CDR3 coding DNA: TGTGCCAGTAGTCTCCGGACAGGGGACCCCATTAATGAAAAACTGTTTTTT.

This chain connects TRBV4-1 to TRBJ2-3; 13 positions match TRBD2. Germline CDR1 reads MGHRA; CDR2 reads YSYEKL. J gave up 6 bases and V 2 bases, and 5 bases lay outside the gene matches. This CDR3 spans 16 amino acids. In nucleotides, the CDR3 is TGCGCCAGCAGCCAATCTACTAGCGGGGGGGCCGATACGCAGTATTTT. Translated, it gives CASSQSTSGGADTQYF.

The chain uses TRBV7-3 and TRBJ1-2; 9 nucleotides agree with TRBD1. The CDR3 length is 13 residues. Germline V gene data show CDR1 as SGHTA and CDR2 as FQGTGA. The ends lost 4 bases at V and 6 bases at J; junction bases unmatched: 3. CDR3 in amino acids: CASSSRTGDGYTF. DNA for the CDR3: TGTGCCAGCAGCTCAAGGACAGGGGATGGCTACACCTTC.

V is TRBV30 and J is TRBJ2-2; the D gene could be TRBD1 or TRBD2 (5 bases each). Germline lookup yields CDR1 GTSNPN and CDR2 SVGIG (reference sequence). The CDR3 consists of 14 residues. Trimming removed 4 bases from V and 4 bases from J, with 13 bases in between. Written as DNA, the CDR3 is TGTGCCTGGAAAATCGCAGGGAGCACCGGGGAGCTGTTTTTT. It translates to CAWKIAGSTGELFF. The variable domain in full, with the rest retrieved from reference TRBV30 and TRBJ2-2, is SQTIHQWPATLVQPVGSPLSLECTVEGTSNPNLYWYRQAAGRGLQLLFYSVGIGQISSEVPQNLSASRPQDRQFILSSKKLLLSDSGFYLCAWKIAGSTGELFFGEGSRLTVL.

This sequence joins TRBV6-5 and TRBJ2-7, with TRBD1 as a possible D gene (7 bases). The CDR3 totals 15 residues. V was pared by 7 bases and J by 0 bases, with 16 bases between. Germline V gene data show CDR1 as MNHEY and CDR2 as SVGAGI. The CDR3 DNA reads as TGTGCCAGCATCGGCGGGACAGCAAGCTCCTACGAGCAGTACTTC. Amino acids: CASIGGTASSYEQYF.

This clone was seen a single time. This chain uses TRBV11-1 with TRBJ1-6; 9 bases are a match to TRBD1. Germline lookup yields CDR1 SGHAT and CDR2 FQDESV (reference sequence). The CDR3 sequence is 15 residues long. Unmatched junction bases numbered 7, after V lost 5 bases and J lost 8 bases. CDR3 DNA sequence: TGTGCCAGCAGCGGCGGACAGGGGAGGGATTCACCCCTCCACTTT. Protein: CASSGGQGRDSPLHF.

The chain combines TRBV5-1 with TRBJ2-7; D possibly uses TRBD1 or TRBD2 (5 bases each). Germline loops: CDR1 SGHRS, CDR2 YFSETQ. The CDR3 covers 13 residues. Trimming pared 3 bases from V and 2 bases from J, leaving 9 bases between. DNA of the CDR3: TGCGCCAGCAGCTCCGGGGCAACCTACGAGCAGTACTTC. This translates into CASSSGATYEQYF.

This chain links TRBV5-6 with TRBJ1-4, with 7 bases that match TRBD1. The CDR3 covers 16 residues. The junction had 14 bases not matched to a gene; V was cut back by 4 bases and J by 8 bases. The germline V gene encodes CDR1 SGHDT and CDR2 YYEEEE. The CDR3 region is CASSPIPEGASEKLFF. The CDR3, as DNA: TGTGCCAGCAGCCCCATACCTGAGGGGGCAAGCGAAAAACTGTTTTTT.

The V and J genes are TRBV7-2 and TRBJ1-5; D remains ambiguous. The CDR3 contains 15 residues. V was clipped by 1 base and J by 2 bases, with 9 bases between them. CDR1 SGHTA and CDR2 FQGNSA come from the germline V gene. The CDR3 sequence: CASSLVGGRNQPQHF. The CDR3 DNA reads as TGTGCCAGCAGCTTAGTTGGCGGCCGCAATCAGCCCCAGCATTTT. The whole variable domain, remainder taken from reference TRBV7-2 and TRBJ1-5, is GAGVSQSPSNKVTEKGKDVELRCDPISGHTALYWYRQSLGQGLEFLIYFQGNSAPDKSGLPSDRFSAERTGGSVSTLTIQRTQQEDSAVYLCASSLVGGRNQPQHFGDGTRLSIL.

This chain links TRBV11-2 with TRBJ2-7; D not resolved. Deletions cut 0 bases from V and 7 bases from J, with 7 bases between. Germline CDR1 is SGHAT and CDR2 is FQNNGV. This CDR3 is built from 12 residues. CDR3 residues: CASSLDRWEQYF. DNA for the CDR3: TGTGCCAGCAGCTTAGATAGGTGGGAGCAGTACTTC.

V and J are TRBV29-1 and TRBJ2-7, with D possibly being TRBD1 (5 bases). In germline, CDR1 is SQVTM, CDR2 ANQGSEA. V was cut by 5 bases and J by 3 bases, with 14 bases left in between. This CDR3 spans 13 amino acids. This CDR3 reads CSVLRDQGYEQYF. The CDR3 DNA sequence: TGCAGCGTTTTAAGGGATCAGGGCTACGAGCAGTACTTC.

The chain recombines TRBV7-9 with TRBJ2-6; TRBD1 agrees at 8 bases. Germline values: CDR1 SEHNR, CDR2 FQNEAQ (reference sequence). The CDR3 is made up of 18 amino acids. V lost 2 bases to trimming and J lost 0 bases; unmatched junction nucleotides: 6. The CDR3 DNA reads as TGTGCCAGCAGCTTATCAGGGGGCAAGTCCTCTGGGGCCAACGTCCTGACTTTC. Amino acid sequence: CASSLSGGKSSGANVLTF.

The V call is TRBV5-1, the J call TRBJ2-1; D unclear. Germline V gives CDR1 SGHRS, CDR2 YFSETQ. The CDR3 spans 16 residues. The ends were cut back, 0 bases at V and 0 bases at J, with 10 bases in the middle. CDR3 loop: CASSLVPLSSYNEQFF. CDR3 in DNA: TGCGCCAGCAGCTTGGTTCCGTTGAGCTCCTACAATGAGCAGTTCTTC.

This chain connects TRBV11-2 to TRBJ1-4, with 10 bases matching TRBD1. V dropped 5 bases and J dropped 8; count of bases not matched to a gene: 5. Germline CDR1 reads SGHAT; CDR2 reads FQNNGV. The CDR3 runs to 14 residues. CDR3 DNA sequence: TGTGCCAGCAGCCCCGGGACAGGGGAGGAAAAACTGTTTTTT. This codes for CASSPGTGEEKLFF.

The J gene is TRBJ2-1, the V gene TRBV5-1; 12 bases map to TRBD2. With 5 bases clipped from V and 3 bases from J, the junction kept 3 bases outside the gene matches. The germline CDR1 and CDR2 sequences are SGHRS and YFSETQ. The CDR3 is 15 residues long. The CDR3 spells CASRLTSGGYNEQFF. The CDR3 DNA reads as TGCGCCAGCAGACTGACTAGCGGGGGCTACAATGAGCAGTTCTTC.

J is TRBJ1-6 and V is TRBV30, with no clear D. The CDR3 length is 14 residues. CDR1 is GTSNPN, CDR2 SVGIG, per germline (reference sequence). V was shortened by 7 bases and J by 7 bases, with 17 bases between the two germline ends. The DNA for the CDR3 is TGTGCCTACCAAAAGAATTCCAACAATTCACCCCTCCACTTT. This translates into CAYQKNSNNSPLHF.

V and J are TRBV29-1 and TRBJ2-7, with a tentative D call TRBD1 (6 bases). The CDR3 is made up of 12 amino acids. The V gene lost 3 bases and the J gene lost 2 bases, with 8 bases spanning the gap. CDR1 SQVTM and CDR2 ANQGSEA come from the germline V gene. CDR3 in amino acids: CSVEDRTYEQYF. The CDR3, as DNA: TGCAGCGTTGAGGACAGAACCTACGAGCAGTACTTC.

The chain combines TRBV6-1 with TRBJ2-2; a weak D match, TRBD2 (8 bases). This CDR3 has 16 residues. Trimming took off 4 bases at V and 6 bases at J, with 18 bases between the two ends. Germline CDR1 reads MNHNS; CDR2 reads SASEGT. The CDR3 coding sequence is TGTGCCAGCAGTGCCAGGGGGGGGACTAGGGCCGGGGAGCTGTTTTTT. Its protein product is CASSARGGTRAGELFF.

The chain recombines TRBV6-5 with TRBJ1-1; D is undetermined. CDR3 size: 14 residues. From germline, CDR1 is MNHEY and CDR2 SVGAGI. V was trimmed by 7 bases and J by 0 bases, leaving 12 bases between them. CDR3 in amino acids: CASKEGGMNTEAFF. The DNA for the CDR3 is TGTGCCAGCAAGGAGGGCGGGATGAACACTGAAGCTTTCTTT.

Turning to this clone: The junction departs from the called germline gene at one end, perhaps through a read error. The chain couples TRBV2 to TRBJ1-1; perhaps TRBD1 as D (6 bases). The CDR3 spans 14 residues. Germline assignment: CDR1 SNHLY and CDR2 FYNNEI. The DNA for the CDR3 is TGTGCCAGCAGAGAAGCGGGACAGAACACTGAAGCTTTCTTT. The encoded protein is CASREAGQNTEAFF. Full variable domain (outside the CDR3, taken from reference TRBV2 and TRBJ1-1): EPEVTQTPSHQVTQMGQEVILRCVPISNHLYFYWYRQILGQKVEFLVSFYNNEISEKSEIFDDQFSVERPDGSNFTLKIRSTKLEDSAMYFCASREAGQNTEAFFGQGTRLTVV.

The chain couples TRBV4-1 to TRBJ2-7, with D tentatively TRBD1 or TRBD2 (6 bases each). From germline, CDR1 is MGHRA and CDR2 YSYEKL. The CDR3 consists of 14 residues. V was pared by 0 bases and J by 6 bases, with 12 bases between. CDR3 sequence (DNA): TGCGCCAGCAGCCAAGAAGGGGGGAGTGCCGAGCAGTACTTC. Its translation: CASSQEGGSAEQYF.

This chain connects TRBV7-3 to TRBJ2-3; TRBD1 or TRBD2 may be the D gene (5 bases each). Between the trimmed V and J ends, which lost 2 bases and 5 bases, there was a span of 8 bases. The CDR3 length is 13 residues. Germline V CDR1 and CDR2: SGHTA, FQGTGA. The CDR3 protein is CASSLLGVDTQYF. CDR3 bases: TGTGCCAGCAGCTTATTGGGGGTAGATACGCAGTATTTT. The full variable domain, its missing parts supplied by reference TRBV7-3 and TRBJ2-3, is GAGVSQTPSNKVTEKGKYVELRCDPISGHTALYWYRQSLGQGPEFLIYFQGTGAADDSGLPNDRFFAVRPEGSVSTLKIQRTERGDSAVYLCASSLLGVDTQYFGPGTRLTVL.